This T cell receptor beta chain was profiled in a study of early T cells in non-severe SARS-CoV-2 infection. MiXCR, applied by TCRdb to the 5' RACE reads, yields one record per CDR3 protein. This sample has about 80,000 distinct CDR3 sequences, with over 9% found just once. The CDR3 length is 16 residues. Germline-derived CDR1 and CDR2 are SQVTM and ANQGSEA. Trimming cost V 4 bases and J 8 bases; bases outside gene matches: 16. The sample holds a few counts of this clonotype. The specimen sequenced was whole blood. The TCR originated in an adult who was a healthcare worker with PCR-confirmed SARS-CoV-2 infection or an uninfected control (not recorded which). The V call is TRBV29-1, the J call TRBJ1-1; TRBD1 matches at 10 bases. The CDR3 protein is CSVGGGYGTGALEAFF. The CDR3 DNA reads TGCAGCGTTGGTGGGGGTTACGGGACAGGGGCCCTAGAAGCTTTCTTT.